This paragraph covers one T cell receptor (beta chain) sequence. The table came from immunoSEQ multiplex PCR; TCRdb's copy has only in-frame clones and leaves some out. The sample consists of 200,000 to 250,000 clones, over 70% of them appearing once. Trimming shortened V by 2 bases and J by 5 bases, and 20 bases separated the two germline ends. Germline values: CDR1 SGHDT, CDR2 YYEEEE. The CDR3 runs 16 residues. This sample stems from a study of blood T cell repertoires in COVID-19. The clonotype originates from a woman aged 70-85 years with acute or convalescent COVID-19. The chain links TRBV5-6 to TRBJ2-7; D gene ambiguous. The source material was peripheral blood. In nucleotides, the CDR3 is TGTGCCAGCAGCTTTCTACAAATCTCAAATCGGGACGAGCAGTACTTC. Amino acid sequence: CASSFLQISNRDEQYF.